The TCR beta chain described here comes from a study of blood T cell repertoires in COVID-19. Germline-derived CDR1 and CDR2 are SGHTA and FQGNSA. CDR3 length: 13 residues. Trimming pared 2 bases from V and 10 bases from J, leaving 14 bases between. Sequenced by immunoSEQ multiplex PCR; TCRdb stores in-frame clones only, minus some. The repertoire holds approximately 150,000 clones, 85% seen once, with approximately 7.6% in the top ten. The source of this sequence is a woman aged 80 or over with COVID-19, enrolled during active disease. The chain carries TRBV7-2 and TRBJ1-1; possibly TRBD1 for D (5 bases). Sequencing used peripheral blood. This CDR3 reads CASSLSRDQVAFF. The CDR3 nucleotides are TGTGCCAGCAGCTTATCCAGGGATCAGGTAGCTTTCTTT.